Given below is one TCR beta chain in context. The antigen it recognizes is unknown. No base quality values were provided; no much bigger clone lies one nucleotide off. Library creation used the immunoSEQ multiplex PCR assay. TCRdb's version of the immuneACCESS table is confined to in-frame rearrangements and falls short of the full clone set. An unresolved V gene accounts for under half of the shortfall where checked; the remainder is of unknown origin. The sample table shows roughly 80,000 clones, and just over 95% are seen once. The ten largest clonotypes hold 0.3% to 0.45% of the sample. The sample comes from a study of technical replicates of blood from a handful of donors (dated by TCRdb to the late 2010s). Sequencing used T cells isolated from PBMCs. The sequence came from a human donor in good health.

The CDR3 region reads CASSQGDRVYGYTF. In nucleotide form, the sequence is TGTGCCAGCAGCCAAGGGGACAGGGTCTATGGCTACACCTTC. The chain was built from TRBV28 and TRBJ1-2; TRBD1 lines up with 9 middle nucleotides. The germline V gene specifies MDHEN as CDR1 and SYDVKM as CDR2. The germline V end is reduced by 6 bases and the J end by 4 bases; junction bases left unmatched: 6. The CDR3 contains 14 residues, cysteine and phenylalanine counted. The sequence is cut down to CDR3 DNA, 42 bases in frame from base 1.